This TCR beta chain was profiled in a study of CD8+ T cells in alopecia areata. The wider study: For the treated group, dosing was oral tofacitinib at 5 to 10 mg twice daily. General study points: TCR sharing was clearer in mice than between patients, perhaps partly owing to patient HLA diversity. Tofacitinib significantly decreased scalp clonality and expanded CD8+ clones among top 100.

Extracted from the samples, RNA was reverse transcribed into cDNA to serve as the sequencing template. Assay used: immunoSEQ multiplex PCR; TCRdb lists only in-frame clones, some missing. The sample has around 270,000 clones; about three fifths are singletons. In this sample, this clone turned up a few times. Antigen specificity is unknown. Treatment given: oral pan-JAK inhibitor, 5-10 mg twice daily. Patients with alopecia areata provided lesional scalp punch biopsies as well as peripheral blood. Trimming removed 1 base at V and 5 bases at J, with 8 bases between. The CDR3 sequence is 12 residues long. Germline CDR1 is SQVTM and CDR2 is ANQGSEA.

The chain recombines TRBV29-1 with TRBJ2-5; D uncertain. The sequencing used CD4+ T cells sorted from blood, collected at week 24, from a patient treated with tofacitinib. This sequence originates from a human donor with alopecia areata. The CDR3 coding sequence is TGCAGCGTTGAAGCGCTAGGCGAGACCCAGTACTTC. Translation gives CSVEALGETQYF.